This entry is about one T cell receptor beta chain. This table comes from immunoSEQ multiplex PCR, and its TCRdb copy is limited to in-frame clones, with some not included. Here the sample spans 90,000 to 150,000 clones, 60% to 85% being singletons. The CDR3 is 20 residues long. V trimming: 5 bases; J trimming: 5 bases; junction bases outside the gene matches: 26. The V gene's germline CDR1 is SQVTM and CDR2 ANQGSEA. These data belong to a study of blood T cell repertoires in COVID-19. Study information: Sites across the United States, Italy and Spain contributed samples from acute and convalescent COVID-19. The cDNA or gDNA used as material had been derived from T cells, B-cell-depleted T cells, or PBMCs.

Sequencing was performed on peripheral blood. The source of this sequence is a man aged 70 or older with acute or convalescent COVID-19. The rearrangement joins TRBV29-1 to TRBJ2-1; 8 nucleotides agree with TRBD2. Here the CDR3 DNA reads TGCAGCGTTCCAAGATCAACGGGCAGAATAGCGGGAAGGCTAGACAATGAGCAGTTCTTC. Its translation: CSVPRSTGRIAGRLDNEQFF.